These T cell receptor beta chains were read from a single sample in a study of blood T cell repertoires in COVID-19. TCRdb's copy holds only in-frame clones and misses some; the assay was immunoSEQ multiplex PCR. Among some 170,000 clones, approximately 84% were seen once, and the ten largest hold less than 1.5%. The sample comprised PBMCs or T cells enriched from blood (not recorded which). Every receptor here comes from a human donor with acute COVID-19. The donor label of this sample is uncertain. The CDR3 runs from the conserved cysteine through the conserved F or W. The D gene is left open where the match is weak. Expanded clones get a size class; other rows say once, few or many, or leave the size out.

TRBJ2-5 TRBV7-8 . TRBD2 TGTGCCAGCACCCCGACTAGCGGGGAAGAGACCCAGTACTTC CASTPTSGEETQYF
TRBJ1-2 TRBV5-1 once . TGCGCCAGCAGCCGGGGTCCGGAAGCTAACTATGGCTACACCTTC CASSRGPEANYGYTF
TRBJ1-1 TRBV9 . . TGTGCCAGCAGCCCCAGCGGGGACCCGCATCTTTTGACGGAAGCTTTCTTT CASSPSGDPHLLTEAFF
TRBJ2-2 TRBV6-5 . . TGTGCCAGCAGTTACTTGGCCGATAACACCGGGGAGCTGTTTTTT CASSYLADNTGELFF
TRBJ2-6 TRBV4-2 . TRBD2 TGTGCCAGCAGCCAATCACTAGCGGGGGGCCCCAACTCTGGGGCCAACGTCCTGACTTTC CASSQSLAGGPNSGANVLTF
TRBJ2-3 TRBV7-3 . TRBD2 TGTGCCAGCAGCTTAGGCGGGGGACGGGATACGCAGTATTTT CASSLGGGRDTQYF
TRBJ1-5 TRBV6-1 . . TGTGCCAGCAGTGAGTTATCAGGGGGCAATCAGCCCCAGCATTTT CASSELSGGNQPQHF
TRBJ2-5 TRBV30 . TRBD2 TGTGCCTGGAGTGTAAAGCGGGGGGGCTGGGAGACCCAGTACTTC CAWSVKRGGWETQYF
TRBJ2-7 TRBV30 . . TGTGCCTGGAAAATCCCCTCTTCCTACGAGCAGTACTTC CAWKIPSSYEQYF
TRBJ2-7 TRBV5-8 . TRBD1 TGTGCCAGCAGCGTAGACAGGGGGACGACCTACGAGCAGTACTTC CASSVDRGTTYEQYF
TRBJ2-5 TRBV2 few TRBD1 TGTGCCAGCAGTGACGGACAGGGCAAGACCCAGTACTTC CASSDGQGKTQYF
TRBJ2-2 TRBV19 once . TGTGCCAGTACCGACAGGCGGGCCGGGGAGCTGTTTTTT CASTDRRAGELFF
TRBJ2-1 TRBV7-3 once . TGTGCCAGCAGCTTAGACCCAAGCGGCGAGCAGTTCTTC CASSLDPSGEQFF
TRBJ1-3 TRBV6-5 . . TGTGCCAGCAGCGGATCGGGTAATGGAAACACCATATATTTT CASSGSGNGNTIYF
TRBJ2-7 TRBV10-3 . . TGTGCCATCAGAGGACTTTACGAGCAGTACTTC CAIRGLYEQYF
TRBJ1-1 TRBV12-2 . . TGTGCAAGTCGACCCCCAGAGAACACTGAAGCTTTCTTT CASRPPENTEAFF
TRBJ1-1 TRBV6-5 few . TGTGCCAGCAGTTACTCGATAGGCGGGGGCACTGAAGCTTTCTTT CASSYSIGGGTEAFF
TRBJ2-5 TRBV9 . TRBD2 TGTGCCAGCAGCCTGACTAGCGGGGGAATAAAAGAGACCCAGTACTTC CASSLTSGGIKETQYF
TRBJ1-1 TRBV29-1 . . TGCAGCGTTTCCCGAACAGGGAATACTGAAGCTTTCTTT CSVSRTGNTEAFF
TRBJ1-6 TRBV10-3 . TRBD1 TGTGCCATCAGTGACCCTAGGGGGCAGCAAGGCTCACCCCTCCACTTT CAISDPRGQQGSPLHF
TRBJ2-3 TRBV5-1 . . TGCGCCAGCAGCAACGGGGGATTCACAGATACGCAGTATTTT CASSNGGFTDTQYF
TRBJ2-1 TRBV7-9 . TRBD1 TGTGCCAGCAGCTTTTTCGGGACAGGTGGCGATGAGCAGTTCTTC CASSFFGTGGDEQFF